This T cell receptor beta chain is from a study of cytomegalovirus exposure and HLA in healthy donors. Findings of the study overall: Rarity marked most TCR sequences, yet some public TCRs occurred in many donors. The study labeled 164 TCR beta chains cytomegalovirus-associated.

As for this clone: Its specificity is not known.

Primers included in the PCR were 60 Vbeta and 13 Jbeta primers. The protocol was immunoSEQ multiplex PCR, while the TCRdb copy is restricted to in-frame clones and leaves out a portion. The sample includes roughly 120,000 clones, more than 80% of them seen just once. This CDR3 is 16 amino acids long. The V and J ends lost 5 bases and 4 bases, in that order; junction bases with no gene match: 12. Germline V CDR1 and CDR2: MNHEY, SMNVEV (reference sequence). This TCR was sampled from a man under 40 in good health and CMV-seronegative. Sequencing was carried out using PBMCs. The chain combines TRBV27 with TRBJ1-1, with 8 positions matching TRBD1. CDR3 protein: CASSAQGAVISTEAFF. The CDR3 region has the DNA TGTGCCAGCAGTGCCCAGGGGGCTGTGATATCCACTGAAGCTTTCTTT.